The present entry profiles one TCR beta chain with its context. No antigen is known for it. Some clones are missing from TCRdb's copy, which holds only in-frame ones; the method was immunoSEQ multiplex PCR. The repertoire holds 130,000 or so clones, with around 84% as singletons. The V and J ends lost 8 bases and 0 bases, in that order; junction bases with no gene match: 2. CDR3 length: 14 residues. Germline V lookup: CDR1 SNHLY, CDR2 FYNNEI. The record originates from a study of T cell responses to AZD1222 COVID-19 vaccine. Study-wide findings and caveats: Females outnumbered males among donors, who were mostly white British; clonal diversity was possibly underestimated.

The V and J genes are TRBV2 and TRBJ2-2; TRBD2 aligns across 8 bases. This TCR derives from an adult in good health. The sequences come from peripheral blood, collected on day 0 of AZD1222 vaccination. The CDR3: CASRLAPNTGELFF. The CDR3 DNA follows: TGTGCCAGCCGACTAGCGCCGAACACCGGGGAGCTGTTTTTT.